The next 17 T cell receptor beta chains were all read from a single sample in a study of CD8 T cells in Susac syndrome. RNA amounts of roughly 0.45 to 1 ug underwent reverse transcription with random hexamers. TCRdb re-analysed the immunoSEQ multiplex PCR reads in MiXCR, keeping a single row per CDR3 protein. The sample has 180,000 or so distinct CDR3 sequences, less than 95% seen once. Sequenced material: CD4+ T cells from PBMCs. These receptor sequences come from a human donor in good health.

V gene TRBV7-9 combines with J gene TRBJ2-7; TRBD2 agrees at 11 bases. V shed 4 bases and J 2 bases; nucleotides not matched to a gene: 4. Germline V CDR1 and CDR2: SEHNR, FQNEAQ (reference sequence). The CDR3 runs to 15 residues. The CDR3 loop is CASSWGLAVAYEQYF. The DNA of the CDR3 is TGTGCCAGCAGCTGGGGACTAGCGGTCGCCTACGAGCAGTACTTC.

This chain links TRBV12-3 or TRBV12-4 with TRBJ1-5; TRBD1 matches at 7 bases. Germline trimming cut 4 bases from V and 4 bases from J; bases unmatched to any gene: 4. CDR3 size: 14 residues. The CDR3 coding sequence is TGTGCCAGCAGTTCACAGGGGCGTAATCAGCCCCAGCATTTT. This codes for CASSSQGRNQPQHF.

Only one count was recorded for this clonotype. The genes are TRBV24-1 and TRBJ2-5, with D hard to call. This CDR3 spans 13 amino acids. Germline V lookup: CDR1 KGHDR, CDR2 SFDVKD. Trimming shortened V by 10 bases and J by 5 bases, and 16 bases separated the two germline ends. CDR3: CATQPRARETQYF. The DNA for the CDR3 is TGTGCCACTCAGCCCCGGGCCCGGGAGACCCAGTACTTC.

CDR3 loop: CASSPRQGESYGYTF. The CDR3 DNA sequence: TGTGCCAGCAGCCCCCGACAGGGGGAGAGCTATGGCTACACCTTC. The chain combines TRBV7-2 with TRBJ1-2, with 9 bases aligning to TRBD1. The germline gives CDR1 SGHTA, CDR2 FQGNSA. The V and J ends lost 5 bases and 4 bases, in that order; junction bases with no gene match: 8. The CDR3 has 15 amino acids.

J is TRBJ2-3 and V is TRBV30; tentatively, D is TRBD1 or TRBD2 (7 bases each). V lost 4 bases and J lost 3, with 14 bases in between. CDR1 and CDR2 (germline): GTSNPN, SVGIG (reference sequence). CDR3 size: 14 residues. CDR3 DNA sequence: TGTGCCTGGACCCAGGGGGGGAGTACAGATACGCAGTATTTT. This translates into CAWTQGGSTDTQYF.

This chain connects TRBV29-1 to TRBJ1-3; 7 bases match TRBD1. This CDR3 has 13 amino acids. V lost 5 bases and J lost 0; bases outside the gene matches: 1. Germline V gene data show CDR1 as SQVTM and CDR2 as ANQGSEA. CDR3 DNA sequence: TGCAGCGTTACAGGGGACTCTGGAAACACCATATATTTT. Its translation is CSVTGDSGNTIYF.

This clonotype showed up just once. The J gene is TRBJ2-3, the V gene TRBV20-1; the D gene is possibly TRBD2 (6 bases). CDR3 length equals 15 residues. V lost 5 bases, J lost 2 bases, and 17 bases lay in between. Germline CDR1 and CDR2: DFQATT and SNEGSKA (reference sequence). This CDR3 is CSASPTRADTDTQYF. The CDR3 DNA reads as TGCAGTGCTTCCCCGACTAGAGCTGACACAGATACGCAGTATTTT.

The rearrangement joins TRBV3-1 to TRBJ2-4, with 9 bases matching TRBD1. Germline V gene sequence: CDR1 LGHDT, CDR2 YNNKEL (reference sequence). After removal of 3 bases from V and 12 bases from J, the junction contained 3 bases not matched to a gene. This CDR3 has 12 amino acids. The CDR3 protein is CASSQGQGRQYF. DNA of the CDR3: TGTGCCAGCAGCCAGGGACAGGGTCGTCAGTACTTC.

This chain connects TRBV5-1 to TRBJ2-2; 10 bases are shared with TRBD1. Germline CDR1 and CDR2: SGHRS and YFSETQ. The CDR3 is 15 residues long. The junction had 5 bases not matched to a gene; V was cut back by 3 bases and J by 6 bases. CDR3 protein: CASSSPGTGAGELFF. The CDR3 nucleotides read TGCGCCAGCAGCTCACCCGGGACAGGGGCCGGGGAGCTGTTTTTT.

J is TRBJ2-1 and V is TRBV5-1, with a weak D call TRBD2 (6 bases). The germline V gene has CDR1 SGHRS and CDR2 YFSETQ. Trimming removed 3 bases from V and 7 bases from J, with 17 bases in between. The CDR3 runs 15 residues. The chain's CDR3 is CASSWQGLEANEQFF. CDR3 coding DNA: TGCGCCAGCAGCTGGCAGGGACTTGAAGCAAATGAGCAGTTCTTC.

The chain links TRBV12-3 or TRBV12-4 to TRBJ2-1, with D perhaps TRBD2 (6 bases). V was shortened by 5 bases and J by 6 bases, with 14 bases between the two germline ends. There are 14 residues in the CDR3. In DNA form, the CDR3 reads TGTGCCAGCAGTCCGGGACTCGACCTCAATGAGCAGTTCTTC. Protein sequence: CASSPGLDLNEQFF.

The J gene is TRBJ1-5, the V gene TRBV30; possible D gene TRBD1, 6 bases. The CDR3 has 13 residues. Germline V gives CDR1 GTSNPN, CDR2 SVGIG (reference sequence). V was pared by 2 bases and J by 7 bases, with 12 bases between. The CDR3 is CAWSQGQWQPQHF. CDR3 bases: TGTGCCTGGAGTCAGGGGCAATGGCAGCCCCAGCATTTT.

The V and J genes are TRBV11-2 and TRBJ2-5; tentative D call: TRBD1 (5 bases). The V gene lost 5 bases and the J gene lost 5 bases, with 9 bases spanning the gap. This CDR3 is 12 amino acids long. Germline V lookup: CDR1 SGHAT, CDR2 FQNNGV. Written as DNA, the CDR3 is TGTGCCAGCAGCCGACAGAGGGAGACCCAGTACTTC. It specifies CASSRQRETQYF. Drawing the rest from reference TRBV11-2 and TRBJ2-5, the complete variable domain is EAGVAQSPRYKIIEKRQSVAFWCNPISGHATLYWYQQILGQGPKLLIQFQNNGVVDDSQLPKDRFSAERLKGVDSTLKIQPAKLEDSAVYLCASSRQRETQYFGPGTRLLVL.

The rearrangement joins TRBV25-1 to TRBJ2-6; D call uncertain. The germline V and J ends were trimmed by 3 bases and 3 bases, with 9 bases remaining between them. Germline CDR1 reads MGHDK; CDR2 reads SYGVNS. There are 15 residues in the CDR3. CDR3 sequence reads: CASSDLRGGANVLTF. As DNA, the CDR3 is TGTGCCAGCAGTGACCTCCGAGGTGGGGCCAACGTCCTGACTTTC.

The chain uses TRBV18 and TRBJ2-3; D is undetermined. Germline-derived CDR1 and CDR2 are KGHSH and LQKENI. V shed 1 base and J shed 0 bases, with 8 bases lying between them. This CDR3 region has 15 residues. CDR3 amino acids: CASSPLQSSTDTQYF. The CDR3 DNA follows: TGTGCCAGCTCACCACTCCAATCTAGCACAGATACGCAGTATTTT.

The CDR3 sequence is CASGTGLNEAFF. CDR3 nucleotide sequence: TGTGCCAGCGGCACGGGGCTCAATGAAGCTTTCTTT. V and J are TRBV2 and TRBJ1-1; TRBD1 is a possible D gene (5 bases). The CDR3 loop spans 12 amino acids. V lost 8 bases to trimming and J lost 7 bases, with 14 bases between them. Germline V gene data show CDR1 as SNHLY and CDR2 as FYNNEI.

The rearrangement uses TRBV30 and TRBJ2-7, with a tentative D call TRBD2 (6 bases). Trimming pared 0 bases from V and 11 bases from J, leaving 17 bases between. The CDR3 spans 13 residues. Germline V gene sequence: CDR1 GTSNPN, CDR2 SVGIG (reference sequence). The CDR3 bases are TGTGCCTGGAGTGTGGGGGGTCAATCCCCAGAGTACTTC. This translates into CAWSVGGQSPEYF. Drawing the rest from reference TRBV30 and TRBJ2-7, the complete variable domain is SQTIHQWPATLVQPVGSPLSLECTVEGTSNPNLYWYRQAAGRGLQLLFYSVGIGQISSEVPQNLSASRPQDRQFILSSKKLLLSDSGFYLCAWSVGGQSPEYFGPGTRLTVT.